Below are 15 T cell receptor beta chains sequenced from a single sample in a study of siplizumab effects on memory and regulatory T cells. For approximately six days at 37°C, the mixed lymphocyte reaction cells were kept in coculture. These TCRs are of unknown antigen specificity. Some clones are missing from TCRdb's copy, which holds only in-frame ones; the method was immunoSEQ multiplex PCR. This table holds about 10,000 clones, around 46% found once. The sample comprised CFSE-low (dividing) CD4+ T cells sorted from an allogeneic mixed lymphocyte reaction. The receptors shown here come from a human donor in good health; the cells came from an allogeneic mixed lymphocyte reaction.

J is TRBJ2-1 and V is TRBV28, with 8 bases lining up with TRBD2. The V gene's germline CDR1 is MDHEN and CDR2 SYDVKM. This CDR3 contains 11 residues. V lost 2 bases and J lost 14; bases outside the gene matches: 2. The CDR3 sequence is CASSLNGGEFF. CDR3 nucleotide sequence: TGTGCCAGCAGTTTAAACGGGGGGGAGTTCTTC.

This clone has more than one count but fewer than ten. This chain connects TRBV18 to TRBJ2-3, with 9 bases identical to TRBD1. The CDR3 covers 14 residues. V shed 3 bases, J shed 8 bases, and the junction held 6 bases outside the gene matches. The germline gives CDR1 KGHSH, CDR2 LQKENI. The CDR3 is CASSPSGQGSTQYF. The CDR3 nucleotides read TGTGCCAGCTCACCGTCCGGACAGGGGAGTACGCAGTATTTT.

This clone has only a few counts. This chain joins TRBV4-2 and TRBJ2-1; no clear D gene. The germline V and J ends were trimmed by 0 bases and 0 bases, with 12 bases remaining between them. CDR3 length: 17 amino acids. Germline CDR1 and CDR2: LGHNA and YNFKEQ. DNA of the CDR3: TGTGCCAGCAGCCAAGACGTAAAAGGAAGCTCCTACAATGAGCAGTTCTTC. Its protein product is CASSQDVKGSSYNEQFF.

The chain's CDR3 is CASSTGGRFYGYTF. In DNA, the CDR3 is TGTGCCAGCAGCACAGGGGGCAGGTTCTATGGCTACACCTTC. V usage is TRBV28 and J usage is TRBJ1-2; TRBD1 matches at 9 bases. Trimming removed 6 bases from V and 4 bases from J; junction bases left unmatched: 6. This CDR3 region has 14 residues. The germline CDR1 and CDR2 sequences are MDHEN and SYDVKM.

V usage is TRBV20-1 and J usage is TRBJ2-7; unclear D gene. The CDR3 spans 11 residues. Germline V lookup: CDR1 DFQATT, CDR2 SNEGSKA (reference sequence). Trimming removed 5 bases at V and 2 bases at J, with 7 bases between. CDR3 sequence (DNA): TGCAGTGCTGGGGTGGCCTACGAGCAGTACTTC. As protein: CSAGVAYEQYF.

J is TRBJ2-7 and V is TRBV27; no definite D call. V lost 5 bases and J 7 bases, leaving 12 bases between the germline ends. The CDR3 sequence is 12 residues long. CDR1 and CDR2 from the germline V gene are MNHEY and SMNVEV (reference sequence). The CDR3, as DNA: TGTGCCAGCAGTCAGCGACTGGGGGAGCAGTACTTC. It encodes CASSQRLGEQYF.

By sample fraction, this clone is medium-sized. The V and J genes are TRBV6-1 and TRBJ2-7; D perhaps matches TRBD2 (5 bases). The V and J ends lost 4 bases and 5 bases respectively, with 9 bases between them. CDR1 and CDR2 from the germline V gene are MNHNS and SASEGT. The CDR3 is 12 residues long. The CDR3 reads CASSALRDEQYF. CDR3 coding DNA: TGTGCCAGCAGTGCATTGCGGGACGAGCAGTACTTC.

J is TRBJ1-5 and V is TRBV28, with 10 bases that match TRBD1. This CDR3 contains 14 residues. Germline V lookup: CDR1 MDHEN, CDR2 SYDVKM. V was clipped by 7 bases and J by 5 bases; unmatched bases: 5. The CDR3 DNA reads TGTGCCAGCACCCCGGGACAGGGGCATCAGCCCCAGCATTTT. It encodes CASTPGQGHQPQHF.

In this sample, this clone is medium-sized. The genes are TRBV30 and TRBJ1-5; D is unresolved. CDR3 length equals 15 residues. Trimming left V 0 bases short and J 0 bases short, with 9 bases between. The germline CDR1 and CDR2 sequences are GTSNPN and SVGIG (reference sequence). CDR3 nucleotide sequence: TGTGCCTGGAGTGTACGGCGAGATAGCAATCAGCCCCAGCATTTT. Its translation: CAWSVRRDSNQPQHF.

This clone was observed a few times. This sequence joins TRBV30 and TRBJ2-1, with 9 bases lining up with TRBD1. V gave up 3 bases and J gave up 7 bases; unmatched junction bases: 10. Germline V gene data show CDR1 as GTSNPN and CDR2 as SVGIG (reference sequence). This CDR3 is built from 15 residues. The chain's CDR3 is CAWRKPGQGLNEQFF. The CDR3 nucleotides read TGTGCCTGGAGGAAACCGGGACAGGGTTTGAATGAGCAGTTCTTC.

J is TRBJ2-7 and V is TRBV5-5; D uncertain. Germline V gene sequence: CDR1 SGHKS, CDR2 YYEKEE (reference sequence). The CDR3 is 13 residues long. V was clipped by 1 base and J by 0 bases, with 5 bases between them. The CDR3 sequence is CASSLQSSYEQYF. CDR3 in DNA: TGTGCCAGCAGCTTGCAAAGCTCCTACGAGCAGTACTTC.

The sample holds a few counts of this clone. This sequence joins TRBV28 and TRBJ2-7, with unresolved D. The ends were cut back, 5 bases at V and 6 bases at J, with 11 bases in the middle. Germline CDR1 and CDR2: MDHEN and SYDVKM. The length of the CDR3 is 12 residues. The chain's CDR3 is CASSLTSVEQYF. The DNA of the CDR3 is TGTGCCAGCAGTCTCACCAGCGTCGAGCAGTACTTC.

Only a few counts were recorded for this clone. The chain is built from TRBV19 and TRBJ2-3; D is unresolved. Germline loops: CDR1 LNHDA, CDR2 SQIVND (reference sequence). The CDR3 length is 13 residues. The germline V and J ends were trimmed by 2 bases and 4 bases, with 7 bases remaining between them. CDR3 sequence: CASSIQLADTQYF. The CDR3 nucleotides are TGTGCCAGTAGTATACAGCTAGCAGATACGCAGTATTTT. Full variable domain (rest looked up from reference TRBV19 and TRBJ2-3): DGGITQSPKYLFRKEGQNVTLSCEQNLNHDAMYWYRQDPGQGLRLIYYSQIVNDFQKGDIAEGYSVSREKKESFPLTVTSAQKNPTAFYLCASSIQLADTQYFGPGTRLTVL.

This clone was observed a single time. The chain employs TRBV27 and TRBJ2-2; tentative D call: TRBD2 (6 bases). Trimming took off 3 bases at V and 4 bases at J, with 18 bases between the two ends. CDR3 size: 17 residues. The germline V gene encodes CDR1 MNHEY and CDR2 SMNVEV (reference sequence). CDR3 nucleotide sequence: TGTGCCAGCAGTTTTCGGAGGGCAGGGACCATCACCGGGGAGCTGTTTTTT. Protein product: CASSFRRAGTITGELFF.

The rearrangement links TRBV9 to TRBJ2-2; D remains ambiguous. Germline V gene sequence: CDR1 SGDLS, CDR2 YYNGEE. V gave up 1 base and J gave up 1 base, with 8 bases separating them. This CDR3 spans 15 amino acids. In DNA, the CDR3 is TGTGCCAGCAGCGTACGACGGAAGAACACCGGGGAGCTGTTTTTT. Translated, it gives CASSVRRKNTGELFF.